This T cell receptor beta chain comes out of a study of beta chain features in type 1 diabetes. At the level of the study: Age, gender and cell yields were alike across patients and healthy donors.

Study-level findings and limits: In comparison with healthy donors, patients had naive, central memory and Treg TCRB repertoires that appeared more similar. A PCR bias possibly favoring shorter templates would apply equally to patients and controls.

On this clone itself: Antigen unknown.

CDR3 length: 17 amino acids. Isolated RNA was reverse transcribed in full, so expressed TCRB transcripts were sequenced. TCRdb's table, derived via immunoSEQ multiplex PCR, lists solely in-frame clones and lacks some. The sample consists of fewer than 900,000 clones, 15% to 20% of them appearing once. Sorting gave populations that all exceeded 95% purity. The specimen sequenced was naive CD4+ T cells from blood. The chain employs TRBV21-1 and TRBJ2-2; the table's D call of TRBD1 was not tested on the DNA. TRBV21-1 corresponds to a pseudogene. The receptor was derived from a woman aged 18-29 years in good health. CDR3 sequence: CASTGQGICVNTGELFF. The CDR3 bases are TGTGCCAGCACCGGACAGGGAATATGCGTAAACACCGGGGAGCTGTTTTTT.